Below, 6 T cell receptor beta chains from the same sample are listed, as sequenced in a study of shared clonotypes between healthy human individuals. Repertoires were generated with immunoSEQ multiplex PCR, while TCRdb's copy carries only in-frame clones and drops some. Here the sample spans about 2.3 million clones, about 92% being singletons. The sequencing input was naive CD4+ T cells from PBMCs. Subset described: CD45RA+ positively selected. These TCRs come from a young man in good health. Some clones in this sample may be carry-over from other donors' samples.

V usage is TRBV5-6 and J usage is TRBJ1-5; a possible D gene is TRBD1 (5 bases). Trimming removed 3 bases at V and 2 bases at J, with 9 bases between. CDR3 length: 14 amino acids. Per the germline V gene, CDR1 is SGHDT and CDR2 is YYEEEE. CDR3 nucleotides: TGTGCCAGCAGCTCCGACAGTGGCAATCAGCCCCAGCATTTT. Its protein is CASSSDSGNQPQHF. The full variable domain, with the rest looked up from reference TRBV5-6 and TRBJ1-5, is DAGVTQSPTHLIKTRGQQVTLRCSPKSGHDTVSWYQQALGQGPQFIFQYYEEEERQRGNFPDRFSGHQFPNYSSELNVNALLLGDSALYLCASSSDSGNQPQHFGDGTRLSIL.

This chain uses TRBV7-9 with TRBJ1-1, with D possibly matching TRBD1 (5 bases). The CDR3 covers 15 residues. The germline CDR1 and CDR2 sequences are SEHNR and FQNEAQ (reference sequence). The ends were cut back, 7 bases at V and 4 bases at J, with 19 bases in the middle. In DNA form, the CDR3 reads TGTGCCAGCACCGGGGGGGGGACGAGACCCACTGAAGCTTTCTTT. It codes for CASTGGGTRPTEAFF.

The rearrangement joins TRBV7-3 to TRBJ2-1, with D possibly being TRBD2 (5 bases). Germline V lookup: CDR1 SGHTA, CDR2 FQGTGA. The CDR3 is 16 residues long. V lost 5 bases to trimming and J lost 0 bases, with 14 bases between them. The CDR3 DNA sequence: TGTGCCAGCAGCCGTCGGGCGGGTAGCTCCTACAATGAGCAGTTCTTC. It codes for CASSRRAGSSYNEQFF.

This chain links TRBV11-3 with TRBJ2-3; 7 nucleotides agree with TRBD2. V lost 3 bases and J lost 9; bases outside the gene matches: 3. The CDR3 loop spans 12 amino acids. Germline lookup yields CDR1 SGHNT and CDR2 YENEEA. The CDR3 loop reads CASSLREGTQYF. The CDR3 DNA follows: TGTGCCAGCAGCTTGAGGGAGGGCACGCAGTATTTT.

The J gene is TRBJ1-4, the V gene TRBV4-1; D gene ambiguous. V was clipped by 5 bases and J by 8 bases, with 18 bases between them. CDR1 and CDR2 (germline): MGHRA, YSYEKL. There are 15 residues in the CDR3. DNA for the CDR3: TGCGCCAGCAGCACGGCGGGGTCCACAAGGGAAAAACTGTTTTTT. Translation: CASSTAGSTREKLFF.

The chain is built from TRBV5-1 and TRBJ2-7, with a weak D call TRBD2 (5 bases). CDR3 length: 15 residues. The V gene lost 5 bases and the J gene lost 3 bases, with 18 bases spanning the gap. Germline assignment: CDR1 SGHRS and CDR2 YFSETQ. CDR3: CASRGSLGENYEQYF. In nucleotides, the CDR3 is TGCGCCAGCAGGGGGTCACTGGGAGAAAACTACGAGCAGTACTTC.